Listed here is a single TCR beta chain. The entry originates in a study of OX40 agonist ivuxolimab in advanced cancers. Produced via immunoSEQ multiplex PCR; TCRdb's table is partial and in-frame only. The sample records tens of thousands of clones, approximately 88% being singletons. The material sequenced was CD4+ or CD8+ T cells sorted from blood, taken in a trial of the OX40 agonist ivuxolimab. The clonotype comes from an adult with an advanced solid tumor such as melanoma, head and neck, liver or kidney cancer.

The CDR3 bases are TGCGCCAGCAGTGAGGGTTTAGCGGGAGGGCCCTACAATGAGCAGTTCTTC. Its translation: CASSEGLAGGPYNEQFF. This sequence joins TRBV10-2 and TRBJ2-1; 11 bases fit TRBD2. This CDR3 spans 17 amino acids. V was clipped by 2 bases and J by 2 bases; unmatched bases: 5. Looked up from germline, CDR1 is WSHSY and CDR2 is SAAADI.